The 6 T cell receptor beta chains in this list originate from one sample, sequenced in a study of human T cells and chemical hapten exposure. One entry per CDR3 protein results from TCRdb running MiXCR on the RACE reads. The sample has tens of thousands of distinct CDR3 sequences, 9.5% to 11% seen once. The time point was: patch test 2, 6 weeks after DPC sensitization. Treatment in this sample: therapeutic diphenylcyclopropenone sensitization with weekly scalp DPC. The sequencing used whole blood, collected in connection with sensitization to the hapten diphenylcyclopropenone (DPC). These receptors all come from a man aged 35-49 years with alopecia areata. Some clones in this sample may be carry-over from other donors' samples.

This chain connects TRBV27 to TRBJ2-3, with D unclear. The germline V gene has CDR1 MNHEY and CDR2 SMNVEV (reference sequence). The CDR3 length is 13 residues. V was clipped by 5 bases and J by 11 bases, with 17 bases between them. The CDR3 coding sequence is TGTGCCAGCAGTCACTCGGAAGGAATTTGGCAGTATTTT. Its translation: CASSHSEGIWQYF.

The chain employs TRBV11-2 and TRBJ2-3, with 11 bases matching TRBD2. V lost 1 base and J lost 3; bases outside the gene matches: 12. The CDR3 runs 19 residues. CDR1 and CDR2 (germline): SGHAT, FQNNGV. DNA for the CDR3: TGTGCCAGCAGCTTAGTGGTAGTGATAGCGGGAGGGGTGACAGATACGCAGTATTTT. Protein: CASSLVVVIAGGVTDTQYF.

This clonotype was observed a handful of times. The chain has TRBV7-6 and TRBJ2-3, with 12 bases aligning to TRBD1. This CDR3 spans 14 amino acids. V lost 5 bases to trimming and J lost 8 bases; unmatched junction nucleotides: 5. Germline CDR1 is SGHVS and CDR2 is FNYEAQ. CDR3 protein: CASSRDRGHGTQYF. For the CDR3, the DNA is TGTGCCAGCAGCCGGGACAGGGGGCATGGTACGCAGTATTTT. The full variable domain, in which reference TRBV7-6 and TRBJ2-3 provide the parts outside the CDR3, is GAGVSQSPRYKVTKRGQDVALRCDPISGHVSLYWYRQALGQGPEFLTYFNYEAQQDKSGLPNDRFSAERPEGSISTLTIQRTEQRDSAMYRCASSRDRGHGTQYFGPGTRLTVL.

This clonotype has at least ten counts. The CDR3 reads CATSRPAGQGAYEQYF. The CDR3 DNA reads TGTGCCACCAGCAGACCCGCGGGACAGGGGGCCTACGAGCAGTACTTC. The V and J genes are TRBV15 and TRBJ2-7, with 11 bases fitting TRBD1. J was trimmed by 2 bases and V by 2 bases; bases with no gene match: 5. The CDR3 covers 16 residues. Germline V CDR1 and CDR2: LNHNV, YYDKDF (reference sequence).

The chain employs TRBV6-2 or TRBV6-3 and TRBJ2-2; possibly TRBD2 for D (5 bases). The CDR3 is 14 residues long. The germline gives CDR1 MNHEY, CDR2 SVGEGT. Trimming took 4 bases from V and 4 from J, leaving 10 bases between them. Here the CDR3 DNA reads TGTGCCAGCAGTTTTACTAGAGTCACCGGGGAGCTGTTTTTT. The encoded protein is CASSFTRVTGELFF.

This clonotype was counted ten times or more. The chain joins TRBV29-1 to TRBJ2-2; D may be TRBD2 (5 bases). This CDR3 spans 14 amino acids. The ends were cut back, 3 bases at V and 6 bases at J, with 14 bases in the middle. Germline CDR1 SQVTM, CDR2 ANQGSEA. The CDR3 sequence: CSVEARAGAGELFF. For the CDR3, the DNA is TGCAGCGTTGAGGCCAGAGCCGGGGCCGGGGAGCTGTTTTTT.